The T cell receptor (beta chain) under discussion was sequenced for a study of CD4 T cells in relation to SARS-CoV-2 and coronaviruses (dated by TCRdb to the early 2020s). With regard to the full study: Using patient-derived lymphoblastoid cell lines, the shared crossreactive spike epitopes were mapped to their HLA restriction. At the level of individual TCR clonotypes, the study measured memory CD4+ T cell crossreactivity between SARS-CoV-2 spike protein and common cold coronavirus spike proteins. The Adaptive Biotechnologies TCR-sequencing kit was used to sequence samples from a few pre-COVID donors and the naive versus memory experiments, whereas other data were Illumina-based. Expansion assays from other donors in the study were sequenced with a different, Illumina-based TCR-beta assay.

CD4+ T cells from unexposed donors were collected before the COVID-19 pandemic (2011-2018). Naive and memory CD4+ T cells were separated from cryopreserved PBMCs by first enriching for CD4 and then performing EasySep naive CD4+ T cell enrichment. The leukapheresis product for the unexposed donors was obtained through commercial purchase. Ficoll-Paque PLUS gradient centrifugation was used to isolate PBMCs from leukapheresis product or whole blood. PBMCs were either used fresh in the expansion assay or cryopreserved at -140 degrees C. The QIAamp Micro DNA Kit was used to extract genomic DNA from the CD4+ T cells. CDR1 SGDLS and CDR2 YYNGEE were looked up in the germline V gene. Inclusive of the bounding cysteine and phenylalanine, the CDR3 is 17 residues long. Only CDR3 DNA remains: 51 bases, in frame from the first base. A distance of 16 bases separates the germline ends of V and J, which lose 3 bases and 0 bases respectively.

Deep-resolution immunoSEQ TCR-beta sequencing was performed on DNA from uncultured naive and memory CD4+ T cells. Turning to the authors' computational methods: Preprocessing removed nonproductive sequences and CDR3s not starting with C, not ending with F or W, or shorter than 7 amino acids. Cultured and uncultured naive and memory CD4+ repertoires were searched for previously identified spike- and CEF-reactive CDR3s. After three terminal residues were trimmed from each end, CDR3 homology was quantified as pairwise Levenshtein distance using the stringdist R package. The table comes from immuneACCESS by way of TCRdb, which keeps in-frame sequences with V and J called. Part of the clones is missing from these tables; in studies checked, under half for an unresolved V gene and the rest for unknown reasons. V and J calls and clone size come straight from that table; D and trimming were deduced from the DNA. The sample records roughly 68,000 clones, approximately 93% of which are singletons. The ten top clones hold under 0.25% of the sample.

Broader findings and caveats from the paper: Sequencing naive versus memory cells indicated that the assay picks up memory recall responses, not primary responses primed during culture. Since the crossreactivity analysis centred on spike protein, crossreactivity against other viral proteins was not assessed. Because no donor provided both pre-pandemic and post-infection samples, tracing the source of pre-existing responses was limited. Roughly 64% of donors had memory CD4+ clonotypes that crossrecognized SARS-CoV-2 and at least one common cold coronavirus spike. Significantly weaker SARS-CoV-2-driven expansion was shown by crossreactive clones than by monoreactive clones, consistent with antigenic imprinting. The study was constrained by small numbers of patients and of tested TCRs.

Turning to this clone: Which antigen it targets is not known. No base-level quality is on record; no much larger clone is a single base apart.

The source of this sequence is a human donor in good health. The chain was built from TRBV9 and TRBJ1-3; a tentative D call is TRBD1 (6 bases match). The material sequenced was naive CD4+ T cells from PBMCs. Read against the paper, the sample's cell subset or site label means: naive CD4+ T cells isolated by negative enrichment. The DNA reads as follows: TGTGCCAGCAGCGCGGGGGGGCCTTTATTCTCTGGAAACACCATATATTTT. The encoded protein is CASSAGGPLFSGNTIYF.